This entry describes one TCR beta chain. Its target is not known. Assay used: immunoSEQ multiplex PCR; TCRdb lists only in-frame clones, some missing. This sample has 85,000 to 100,000 clones, with around 93% found just once. This entry is derived from a study of graft-versus-host responses after intestinal transplantation. Study details: Anti-thymocyte globulin served as induction for all recipients, who then took tacrolimus and steroids for approximately 3 years.

The study, taken as a whole, reports: Within allografts, high graft-versus-host to host-versus-graft clonal ratios were seen among patients with graft-donor T cell macrochimerism. GvH clones appeared in recipient marrow, some first in ileum or blood.

The V gene lost 1 base and the J gene lost 1 base, with 14 bases spanning the gap. The CDR3 runs 17 residues. Germline CDR1 is LGHNT and CDR2 is FRNRAP. This sequence was found in a human donor who was the organ donor for an intestinal transplant. Sequences were derived from unstimulated CD4+ T cells sorted from spleen or lymph node cells, sampled before transplant. The chain couples TRBV12-5 to TRBJ1-5, with D tentatively TRBD1 (5 bases). The CDR3 DNA is TGTGCTAGTGGTTTGGGGGAATCTCGGGGGAGCAATCAGCCCCAGCATTTT. It specifies CASGLGESRGSNQPQHF.